One TCR beta chain is described in this entry. Its cognate antigen has yet to be identified. The sample holds no much larger clone one base away, and base qualities are not on file. Profiling of TCR beta VDJ combinations and CDR3 sequences used genomic DNA as the template. An Illumina HiSeq 2000 was used for TCR repertoire sequencing. In the original analysis: Repertoire assessment relied on Simpson's diversity index, CDR3 size and DJ length profiles, and TRBV/TRBJ rearrangement plots. The most abundant DNA sequence in the deep sequencing data was defined as the immunodominant clone. CDR3 amino acid sequences were screened for sharing across subjects and were compared with published repertoires and the VDJdb database. The raw public reads went through TCRdb reprocessing: fastp at Q25, MiXCR clone calling, in-frame beta chains kept. Rows are unified per CDR3 protein, each entry keeping the most common DNA and genes. The V and J calls and clone size are TCRdb's, not the authors'. Recorded for this sample are under 500,000 distinct CDR3 sequences; around 30% of them occurred a single time. The top ten constitute 0.82% of the sample.

These data originate in a study of CD8+CD57+ T cells in acquired aplastic anemia (dated by TCRdb to 2016 to 2018). Some background on the complete study: On average, sorted CD4+ and CD8+ cells yielded around 3.5 ug of extracted DNA, with a range of roughly 0.17 to 30 ug. CD8+CD57+ expansion was defined as frequency above the mean frequency observed in healthy subjects.

Patients chosen for sequencing had shown expansion of CD8+CD57+ cells by flow cytometry. All patients had severe acquired aplastic anemia diagnosed by International Study of Aplastic Anemia and Agranulocytosis and Camitta criteria. Patients had received no therapy at the time of blood sampling. The study deep-sequenced TCR repertoires of sorted CD4+ and CD8+ blood T cells from severe aplastic anemia patients and healthy subjects. In the USA, patient enrollment took place under clinicaltrials.gov protocols 00001620, 01623167, 00001397, 00071045, 00081523 and 00961064. Ficoll-Paque density gradient centrifugation was used to isolate peripheral blood mononuclear cells. Before DNA extraction, CD4+ and CD8+ T cells were sorted by FACS or by magnetic beads. Results and caveats for the whole study, not just this receptor: Patients and healthy controls showed no significant difference in CD8+ Simpson's diversity (P=0.060). Around 30 CD8+ CDR3 sequences were found to be shared between patients and controls, but these sequences appeared to be highly expressed in patients and within the immunodominant clones of the patients.

This receptor was obtained from a human donor with aplastic anemia. Specimen: sorted CD4+, CD8+, or CD8+CD57+ T cells (not recorded which) from PBMCs.

CDR3 sequence: CASRDDRAYEQYF. The DNA sequence follows: TGTGCCAGCAGGGATGACAGGGCCTACGAGCAGTACTTC. The chain couples TRBV2 to TRBJ2-7; the central 7 bases match TRBD1. The CDR3 starts with the cysteine, ends with the phenylalanine, and has 13 residues. Left in the record is the CDR3 DNA by itself, 39 bases read in frame from the first base. The germline V gene supplies CDR1 SNHLY and CDR2 FYNNEI. V ends up 6 bases short and J 2 bases short, with an unmatched junction base count of 4.